This T cell receptor beta chain was retrieved from a study of PD-1 blockade in classical Hodgkin lymphoma. Study-wide results and limits: Healthy donors reportedly exceeded newly diagnosed patients in baseline TCR diversity.

As for this clone: Its antigen remains unidentified.

Noted time point: newly diagnosed, previously untreated cHL patient sample. Peripheral samples used as comparators were newly diagnosed, untreated classical Hodgkin lymphoma PBMCs. Measured with immunoSEQ multiplex PCR; TCRdb has only the in-frame clones, and not every one. The data contain 15,000 to 20,000 clones, approximately 92% of them seen just once; the ten biggest clones take up about 7%. Sequencing used peripheral blood mononuclear cells (PBMCs). This receptor was obtained from a human donor with classical Hodgkin lymphoma.

CDR3 sequence (DNA): TGTGCCAGTAGTGGAGTCGCGACAGGGCTCTATGGCTACACCTTC. Its translation: CASSGVATGLYGYTF. The V and J genes are TRBV19 and TRBJ1-2; TRBD1 matches 7 bases. Germline V gene lookup returns CDR1 LNHDA and CDR2 SQIVND (reference sequence). The CDR3 has 15 residues. Germline trimming cut 5 bases from V and 4 bases from J; bases unmatched to any gene: 10.